Below are 28 T cell receptor beta chains sequenced from a single sample in a study of cytomegalovirus exposure and HLA in healthy donors. PCR was performed using 60 Vbeta and 13 Jbeta primers. Clones were read by immunoSEQ multiplex PCR, and TCRdb kept only the in-frame ones, dropping some. The sample lists 98,000 or so clones; 70% to 85% were seen once. Material for sequencing was PBMCs. Receptors were obtained from a woman younger than 30 in good health and CMV-seropositive.

The rearrangement joins TRBV18 to TRBJ2-5; D ambiguous. The CDR3 contains 11 residues. The ends were cut back, 4 bases at V and 4 bases at J, with 4 bases in the middle. Germline V gives CDR1 KGHSH, CDR2 LQKENI. The CDR3 reads CASSLGETQYF. In nucleotides, the CDR3 is TGTGCCAGCTCACTCGGAGAGACCCAGTACTTC.

This clone was seen only a few times. The V call is TRBV18, the J call TRBJ2-7, with 11 bases identical to TRBD2. The germline V gene encodes CDR1 KGHSH and CDR2 LQKENI. This CDR3 comprises 16 residues. Trimming removed 5 bases from V and 3 bases from J; junction bases left unmatched: 9. CDR3: CASSSRPGLADYEQYF. CDR3 in DNA: TGTGCCAGCTCATCCCGACCGGGACTAGCGGACTACGAGCAGTACTTC.

This clone appeared a single time. The chain is built from TRBV30 and TRBJ2-7, with 10 bases matching TRBD2. Germline CDR1 GTSNPN, CDR2 SVGIG (reference sequence). Trimming at V came to 2 bases and at J to 6 bases, leaving 4 bases not matched to a gene. This CDR3 contains 13 residues. CDR3 amino acids: CAWSSSGRGEQYF. CDR3 in DNA: TGTGCCTGGAGTTCCAGCGGGAGGGGCGAGCAGTACTTC.

The sample holds a few counts of this clone. V gene TRBV6-6 combines with J gene TRBJ2-7; no reliable D call. V was cut by 2 bases and J by 2 bases, with 7 bases left in between. CDR1 is MNHNY, CDR2 SVGAGI, per germline (reference sequence). The CDR3 runs to 13 residues. This CDR3 reads CASSYTATYEQYF. CDR3 bases: TGTGCCAGCAGTTACACAGCAACCTACGAGCAGTACTTC.

The J gene is TRBJ2-3, the V gene TRBV15, with D perhaps TRBD1 or TRBD2 (5 bases each). The germline V and J ends were trimmed by 5 bases and 0 bases, with 12 bases remaining between them. This CDR3 region has 15 residues. In germline, CDR1 is LNHNV, CDR2 YYDKDF (reference sequence). The CDR3 coding sequence is TGTGCCACCAGCCGAGGGACGGGAAGCACAGATACGCAGTATTTT. The encoded protein is CATSRGTGSTDTQYF.

The chain joins TRBV9 to TRBJ2-7; possible D gene TRBD1, 6 bases. V was shortened by 4 bases and J by 4 bases, with 15 bases between the two germline ends. The germline V gene has CDR1 SGDLS and CDR2 YYNGEE. The CDR3 has 14 amino acids. CDR3 DNA sequence: TGTGCCAGCAGCCCCCAGGGGTCGAGATACGAGCAGTACTTC. This codes for CASSPQGSRYEQYF.

In the case of this clone: No conserved phenylalanine or tryptophan is present at the end of the CDR3, so a read error is the likely explanation. No DNA is shown, since the ends of the CDR3 on it are uncertain; the CDR3 is the one TCRdb lists. The V and J genes are TRBV5-6 and TRBJ2-7; the table's TRBD2 call for D was not verified on the DNA. Germline V lookup: CDR1 SGHDT, CDR2 YYEEEE. From its first to its last residue, the CDR3 has 11 amino acids. The CDR3 sequence: CASSFGGDGVY.

This clone was found a few times. The J gene is TRBJ2-2, the V gene TRBV5-1; 9 bases fit TRBD1. This CDR3 is built from 15 residues. V lost 3 bases to trimming and J lost 5 bases; unmatched junction nucleotides: 5. Germline V gene sequence: CDR1 SGHRS, CDR2 YFSETQ. The CDR3 protein is CASSWGQGGTGELFF. The CDR3, as DNA: TGCGCCAGCAGCTGGGGACAGGGAGGGACCGGGGAGCTGTTTTTT. The whole variable domain, remainder taken from reference TRBV5-1 and TRBJ2-2, is KAGVTQTPRYLIKTRGQQVTLSCSPISGHRSVSWYQQTPGQGLQFLFEYFSETQRNKGNFPGRFSGRQFSNSRSEMNVSTLELGDSALYLCASSWGQGGTGELFFGEGSRLTVL.

The chain employs TRBV28 and TRBJ1-2, with no clear D. V lost 2 bases and J lost 0, with 4 bases in between. Germline CDR1 MDHEN, CDR2 SYDVKM. The length of the CDR3 is 13 residues. As DNA, the CDR3 is TGTGCCAGCAGTTTACCGGCTAACTATGGCTACACCTTC. The encoded protein is CASSLPANYGYTF.

Here the CDR3 DNA reads TGTGCCAGCTCACCACCGAACTCGGGGTCCGATACGCAGTATTTT. Amino acid sequence: CASSPPNSGSDTQYF. The V call is TRBV18, the J call TRBJ2-3; possibly TRBD2 for D (5 bases). CDR1 is KGHSH, CDR2 LQKENI, per germline. This CDR3 has 15 amino acids. V lost 0 bases and J lost 6, with 13 bases in between.

The gene calls are TRBV6-1 and TRBJ1-5; a possible D gene is TRBD1 (6 bases). Trimming removed 8 bases at V and 1 base at J, with 12 bases between. Germline V gene lookup returns CDR1 MNHNS and CDR2 SASEGT. The CDR3 length is 14 residues. The CDR3 DNA follows: TGTGCCAGCGGCACCACAGGGAGCAATCAGCCCCAGCATTTT. Translation gives CASGTTGSNQPQHF.

The chain carries TRBV5-6 and TRBJ1-2; maybe TRBD1 (5 bases). V lost 0 bases and J lost 0, with 9 bases in between. Germline CDR1 and CDR2: SGHDT and YYEEEE. This CDR3 has 15 amino acids. Written as DNA, the CDR3 is TGTGCCAGCAGCTTGGGACAGCTCACTAACTATGGCTACACCTTC. It specifies CASSLGQLTNYGYTF.

The count of this clone is one. At one of its ends the junction is not consistent with the germline gene, which may arise from a read error. J is TRBJ1-1 and V is TRBV7-9; perhaps TRBD1 as D (5 bases). The CDR3 consists of 13 residues. The V gene's germline CDR1 is SEHNR and CDR2 FQNEAQ (reference sequence). The CDR3 is CSSSRDSYTEAFF. The DNA for the CDR3 is TGTTCCAGCAGCCGTGACAGTTACACTGAAGCTTTCTTT.

This clone was found once. The V and J genes are TRBV6-6 and TRBJ1-4; 7 bases fit TRBD1. The CDR3 is 16 amino acids. Trimming took 0 bases from V and 3 from J; bases not matched to a gene: 4. Germline CDR1 MNHNY, CDR2 SVGAGI (reference sequence). This chain's CDR3 is CASSYSKTGSNEKLFF. CDR3 coding DNA: TGTGCCAGCAGTTACTCCAAGACAGGGTCTAATGAAAAACTGTTTTTT.

The chain recombines TRBV30 with TRBJ1-2; TRBD1 aligns across 9 bases. The CDR3 is made up of 16 amino acids. Losses at the gene ends were 6 bases for V and 3 bases for J; bases not matched to a gene: 14. Germline lookup yields CDR1 GTSNPN and CDR2 SVGIG (reference sequence). This CDR3 is CACLTDGTGFYYGYTF. The CDR3 coding sequence is TGTGCCTGTCTCACGGATGGGACAGGGTTCTACTATGGCTACACCTTC.

The chain carries TRBV27 and TRBJ1-1; 9 bases are shared with TRBD1. Losses at the gene ends were 2 bases for V and 0 bases for J; bases not matched to a gene: 10. The CDR3 consists of 18 residues. Looked up from germline, CDR1 is MNHEY and CDR2 is SMNVEV (reference sequence). CDR3 bases: TGTGCCAGCAGTTTAGGGGGGACAGGGAGGGGCATGAACACTGAAGCTTTCTTT. Protein sequence: CASSLGGTGRGMNTEAFF.

CDR3 residues: CAISGTRDRDYGYTF. In DNA form, the CDR3 reads TGTGCCATCAGTGGGACGCGGGACAGGGACTATGGCTACACCTTC. The gene calls are TRBV10-3 and TRBJ1-2; 9 nucleotides line up with TRBD1. V dropped 4 bases and J dropped 3; count of bases not matched to a gene: 6. This CDR3 spans 15 amino acids. CDR1 and CDR2 (germline): ENHRY, SYGVKD.

There are a few counts of this clone. The gene calls are TRBV6-1 and TRBJ2-3; the match to TRBD2 covers 7 bases. CDR3 length: 15 residues. Germline CDR1 and CDR2: MNHNS and SASEGT. Trimming took 7 bases from V and 2 from J; bases not matched to a gene: 9. CDR3 residues: CASTLAVGNTDTQYF. Here the CDR3 DNA reads TGTGCCAGCACCCTAGCGGTTGGGAACACAGATACGCAGTATTTT.

CDR3 in amino acids: CASRQHLRHTEAFF. The DNA for the CDR3 is TGTGCCAGCAGACAACATTTACGACATACTGAAGCTTTCTTT. The V gene is TRBV28, the J gene TRBJ1-1, with D hard to call. Germline lookup yields CDR1 MDHEN and CDR2 SYDVKM. The CDR3 contains 14 residues. Between the trimmed V and J ends, which lost 6 bases and 5 bases, there was a span of 16 bases.

This clone appeared a single time. This chain connects TRBV5-1 to TRBJ1-6; D is perhaps TRBD1 (6 bases). Germline loops: CDR1 SGHRS, CDR2 YFSETQ. This CDR3 region has 15 residues. Trimming stripped 1 base from V and 8 bases from J, with 13 bases between. The DNA for the CDR3 is TGCGCCAGCAGCTTGAGGAGGGAGGGGGATTCACCCCTCCACTTT. This translates into CASSLRREGDSPLHF.

V usage is TRBV9 and J usage is TRBJ2-5; D is ambiguous. Germline V gives CDR1 SGDLS, CDR2 YYNGEE. Between the trimmed V and J ends, which lost 0 bases and 4 bases, there was a span of 4 bases. The CDR3 length is 12 residues. CDR3 amino acids: CASSVAGETQYF. The CDR3, as DNA: TGTGCCAGCAGCGTAGCGGGAGAGACCCAGTACTTC.

The count of this clone is one. The chain uses TRBV28 and TRBJ1-1, with 7 nucleotides matching TRBD1. The CDR3 runs 14 residues. V shed 8 bases and J 6 bases; nucleotides not matched to a gene: 12. Germline CDR1 reads MDHEN; CDR2 reads SYDVKM. The CDR3 protein is CASPPRDRAAEAFF. CDR3 coding DNA: TGTGCCAGCCCTCCCCGAGACAGGGCTGCTGAAGCTTTCTTT.

The chain links TRBV6-4 to TRBJ2-3, with TRBD2 as a possible D gene (5 bases). This CDR3 is 16 amino acids long. Germline V gene data show CDR1 as MRHNA and CDR2 as SNTAGT. Trimming pared 2 bases from V and 1 base from J, leaving 13 bases between. The CDR3 region is CASSDAVAPCTDTQYF. The CDR3 DNA reads TGTGCCAGCAGTGACGCTGTAGCGCCCTGCACAGATACGCAGTATTTT.

Remarks on this clone: At one end, the junction sequence differs from germline, possibly due to a read error. The chain couples TRBV5-1 to TRBJ2-2; possible D gene TRBD1, 5 bases. Germline loops: CDR1 SGHRS, CDR2 YFSETQ. The CDR3 is made up of 16 amino acids. The DNA for the CDR3 is TGCGCCAGCAGCTTGGGTTCAGGGTCGAAAACCGGGGAGCTGTTTTTT. Translating it yields CASSLGSGSKTGELFF.

The V and J genes are TRBV29-1 and TRBJ2-3, with a possible D match to TRBD2 (5 bases). This CDR3 contains 14 residues. Germline values: CDR1 SQVTM, CDR2 ANQGSEA. The germline V and J ends were trimmed by 8 bases and 1 base, with 16 bases remaining between them. CDR3 nucleotide sequence: TGCAGCACCGGAGGTCACGGGGGCACAGATACGCAGTATTTT. Its translation: CSTGGHGGTDTQYF.

The chain has TRBV4-2 and TRBJ2-3; 12 bases are a match to TRBD2. Germline loops: CDR1 LGHNA, CDR2 YNFKEQ. The V and J ends lost 4 bases and 8 bases, in that order; junction bases with no gene match: 4. The CDR3 sequence is 14 residues long. For the CDR3, the DNA is TGTGCCAGCAGCCCGGGACTAGCGGGCGGTACGCAGTATTTT. This encodes CASSPGLAGGTQYF.

CDR3 sequence (DNA): TGTGCCAGCAGCGCTAGGACAGGGAACACTGAAGCTTTCTTT. Amino acids: CASSARTGNTEAFF. The chain carries TRBV11-2 and TRBJ1-1, with 7 positions matching TRBD1. Losses at the gene ends were 5 bases for V and 1 base for J; bases not matched to a gene: 4. This CDR3 has 14 amino acids. Germline assignment: CDR1 SGHAT and CDR2 FQNNGV.

This chain joins TRBV5-1 and TRBJ2-7; TRBD2 might be the D (5 bases). Germline V CDR1 and CDR2: SGHRS, YFSETQ. V was clipped by 4 bases and J by 0 bases, with 14 bases between them. The CDR3 contains 15 residues. CDR3 sequence (DNA): TGCGCCAGCAGCCCCACGACGGGAAGCTCCTACGAGCAGTACTTC. Protein: CASSPTTGSSYEQYF. Full variable domain (outside the CDR3, taken from reference TRBV5-1 and TRBJ2-7): KAGVTQTPRYLIKTRGQQVTLSCSPISGHRSVSWYQQTPGQGLQFLFEYFSETQRNKGNFPGRFSGRQFSNSRSEMNVSTLELGDSALYLCASSPTTGSSYEQYFGPGTRLTVT.